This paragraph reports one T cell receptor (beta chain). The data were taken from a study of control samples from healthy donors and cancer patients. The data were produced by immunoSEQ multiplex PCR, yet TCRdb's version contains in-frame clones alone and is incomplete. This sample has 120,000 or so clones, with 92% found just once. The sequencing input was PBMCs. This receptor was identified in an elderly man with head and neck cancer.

CDR3 region: CASSLGAAEETQYF. The CDR3 region has the DNA TGCGCCAGCAGCTTGGGAGCAGCGGAAGAGACCCAGTACTTC. V is TRBV5-1 and J is TRBJ2-5, with a weak D call TRBD2 (5 bases). Trimming took 0 bases from V and 3 from J, leaving 9 bases between them. Germline lookup yields CDR1 SGHRS and CDR2 YFSETQ. The CDR3 sequence is 14 residues long.